The clone carrying this TCR beta chain was seen many times. Germline loops: CDR1 SGHRS, CDR2 YFSETQ. Between the trimmed V and J ends, which lost 1 base and 3 bases, there was a span of 14 bases. The CDR3 loop spans 15 amino acids. TCRdb passed the 5' RACE reads through MiXCR, listing each CDR3 protein once. The sample includes tens of thousands of distinct CDR3 sequences, roughly a quarter of them seen just once. This sequence joins TRBV5-1 and TRBJ2-7; D might be TRBD2 (5 bases). This clonotype was obtained from a female donor with breast cancer. The sample consisted of memory CD4+ T cells sorted from blood. Subset meaning: memory CD4+ T cells, CD4+CD45RO+CD25-. The CDR3 loop reads CASSLLPTRDYEQYF. CDR3 DNA sequence: TGCGCCAGCAGCTTGCTACCGACGAGGGACTACGAGCAGTACTTC. Combining the CDR3 with reference TRBV5-1 and TRBJ2-7 gives the whole variable domain KAGVTQTPRYLIKTRGQQVTLSCSPISGHRSVSWYQQTPGQGLQFLFEYFSETQRNKGNFPGRFSGRQFSNSRSEMNVSTLELGDSALYLCASSLLPTRDYEQYFGPGTRLTVT.